Shown below are 10 T cell receptor beta chains from a single sample sequenced in a study of CD8 T cells in ankylosing spondylitis. Study-level points and caveats: Ankylosing spondylitis blood seemed to carry a telltale TCR beta motif made of about 8 highly homologous variants.

The antigens these receptors bind are not known. TCRdb itself ran the 5' RACE reads through MiXCR, one entry per CDR3 protein. The sample carries 220,000 or so distinct CDR3 sequences, about 18% recorded once. The specimen sequenced was blood, either unsorted or a sorted T cell fraction (not recorded which). The receptors originated from a male donor with ankylosing spondylitis.

There are a few counts of this clonotype. The genes are TRBV12-3 or TRBV12-4 and TRBJ2-7; 8 nucleotides agree with TRBD2. Unmatched junction bases numbered 5, after V lost 5 bases and J lost 2 bases. The CDR3 has 14 residues. The CDR3 nucleotides are TGTGCCAGCAGTGGCAGCGGGGGAGCCTACGAGCAGTACTTC. It specifies CASSGSGGAYEQYF.

This clonotype was seen a handful of times. The chain links TRBV6-2 or TRBV6-3 to TRBJ1-1; 10 nucleotides match TRBD1. CDR3 length: 17 amino acids. Germline assignment: CDR1 MNHEY and CDR2 SVGEGT. V was pared by 7 bases and J by 6 bases, with 17 bases of the junction left unmatched. CDR3 region: CASTVPGQGLGGAEAFF. The CDR3 bases are TGTGCCAGCACCGTCCCGGGACAGGGGCTGGGAGGGGCTGAAGCTTTCTTT.

This clonotype appeared a few times. The chain combines TRBV7-3 with TRBJ2-1, with D unclear. CDR3 length: 16 amino acids. The germline CDR1 and CDR2 sequences are SGHTA and FQGTGA. V dropped 5 bases and J dropped 1 base, with 15 bases sitting between them. The CDR3 sequence: CASSPQTGPSYNEQFF. The CDR3 region has the DNA TGTGCCAGCAGCCCCCAGACTGGCCCTTCCTACAATGAGCAGTTCTTC.

This clonotype was detected a few times. The chain combines TRBV11-1 with TRBJ1-1; 7 bases match TRBD1. Losses at the gene ends were 3 bases for V and 2 bases for J; bases not matched to a gene: 15. Germline V gene sequence: CDR1 SGHAT, CDR2 FQDESV (reference sequence). The CDR3 runs to 18 residues. CDR3 nucleotide sequence: TGTGCCAGCAGCTTGAATCCGACAGGGAACCCGATTAACACTGAAGCTTTCTTT. Its translation is CASSLNPTGNPINTEAFF.

In its sample, this clonotype was seen a few times. Written as DNA, the CDR3 is TGTGCCTCCTCTAGCGGGGGTCTCACCGGGGAGCTGTTTTTT. Encoded protein: CASSSGGLTGELFF. This chain connects TRBV12-3 or TRBV12-4 to TRBJ2-2; 10 positions agree with TRBD2. J was trimmed by 4 bases and V by 11 bases; bases with no gene match: 7. CDR3 length: 14 amino acids.

The V call is TRBV24-1, the J call TRBJ1-1, with a tentative D call TRBD1 (5 bases). Germline V CDR1 and CDR2: KGHDR, SFDVKD. The CDR3 is 13 residues long. V shed 5 bases and J shed 4 bases, with 10 bases lying between them. CDR3 sequence (DNA): TGTGCCACCAGTGCGGGGGGGGGCACTGAAGCTTTCTTT. Translating it yields CATSAGGGTEAFF.

This clonotype was picked up a small number of times. V is TRBV27 and J is TRBJ2-5; 10 bases match TRBD2. The CDR3 runs to 13 residues. The J segment lost 7 bases and the V segment lost 7 bases, leaving 6 bases of the junction unmatched. Germline V lookup: CDR1 MNHEY, CDR2 SMNVEV (reference sequence). CDR3 DNA sequence: TGTGCCAGCATGCTAGCGGGAGATGGGACCCAGTACTTC. Translated: CASMLAGDGTQYF.

This clonotype appeared a few times. The chain links TRBV20-1 to TRBJ2-1, with D uncertain. The germline V and J ends were trimmed by 1 base and 0 bases, with 10 bases remaining between them. CDR1 and CDR2 from the germline V gene are DFQATT and SNEGSKA (reference sequence). There are 15 residues in the CDR3. CDR3 nucleotide sequence: TGCAGTGCTAGAGGTCTAGTAACCTCCTACAATGAGCAGTTCTTC. This encodes CSARGLVTSYNEQFF.

This clonotype has a handful of counts. The chain carries TRBV4-3 and TRBJ2-7; perhaps TRBD2 as D (6 bases). Trimming left V 0 bases short and J 3 bases short, with 12 bases between. Germline CDR1 LGHNA, CDR2 YSLEER. This CDR3 has 15 residues. CDR3 sequence reads: CASSQDPGALYEQYF. In nucleotides, the CDR3 is TGCGCCAGCAGCCAAGATCCGGGAGCCCTCTACGAGCAGTACTTC.

In its sample, this clonotype was seen a few times. V and J are TRBV4-1 and TRBJ1-4, with D hard to call. This CDR3 region has 16 residues. Deletions cut 1 base from V and 5 bases from J, with 14 bases between. Germline CDR1 is MGHRA and CDR2 is YSYEKL. The CDR3: CASSQVLSSGNEKLFF. In DNA form, the CDR3 reads TGCGCCAGCAGCCAAGTACTTTCGAGCGGGAATGAAAAACTGTTTTTT.